The 7 T cell receptor beta chains below were found in one sample sequenced in a study of blood T cell repertoires in COVID-19. Sequencing was performed with immunoSEQ multiplex PCR; in TCRdb, only in-frame clones are kept and a portion is missing. The sample includes about 98,000 clones, around 75% seen only once; the top ten take around a quarter. Sequenced: peripheral blood. These receptors were collected from a man in his 70s with acute or convalescent COVID-19.

The chain joins TRBV10-3 to TRBJ2-3, with D maybe TRBD2 (6 bases). Trimming stripped 5 bases from V and 6 bases from J, with 18 bases between. Germline loops: CDR1 ENHRY, CDR2 SYGVKD. The CDR3 totals 15 residues. The CDR3 coding sequence is TGTGCCATCAGTACGGGAGCGATCGAGATCGATACGCAGTATTTT. It translates to CAISTGAIEIDTQYF.

This clone appeared a single time. The genes are TRBV5-1 and TRBJ2-7; TRBD2 matches at 9 bases. The trim removed 4 bases at V and 2 bases at J, leaving 7 bases unmatched. The CDR3 runs 15 residues. The germline V gene has CDR1 SGHRS and CDR2 YFSETQ. Here the CDR3 DNA reads TGCGCCAGCAGCCCCGGGGCGGGAGGGCCCTACGAGCAGTACTTC. This translates into CASSPGAGGPYEQYF.

The chain uses TRBV19 and TRBJ1-6; 8 nucleotides align to TRBD1. Trimming at V came to 7 bases and at J to 6 bases, leaving 8 bases not matched to a gene. CDR3 size: 15 residues. Germline CDR1 is LNHDA and CDR2 is SQIVND (reference sequence). In DNA form, the CDR3 reads TGTGCCAGTAACCCAGGGGGCGCTTTTAATTCACCCCTCCACTTT. Translated: CASNPGGAFNSPLHF.

This chain connects TRBV6-5 to TRBJ1-6; D is unresolved. The CDR3 has 12 residues. Germline CDR1 reads MNHEY; CDR2 reads SVGAGI. With 2 bases removed from V and 10 bases from J, the gap between germline ends came to 6 bases. CDR3 protein: CASSYATSPLHF. CDR3 DNA: TGTGCCAGCAGTTACGCTACCTCACCCCTCCACTTT.

A note on this clone: Other DNA sequences in this specimen translate into the identical CDR3. The rearrangement uses TRBV29-1 and TRBJ2-7; 9 bases align to TRBD1. The CDR3 covers 13 residues. V trimming: 7 bases; J trimming: 7 bases; junction bases outside the gene matches: 11. Germline V gives CDR1 SQVTM, CDR2 ANQGSEA. The CDR3 region is CSAPGQGPGEQYF. In nucleotides, the CDR3 is TGCAGCGCGCCGGGACAGGGACCGGGGGAGCAGTACTTC.

The chain uses TRBV5-1 and TRBJ2-5; TRBD1 aligns across 7 bases. This CDR3 is 14 amino acids long. From germline, CDR1 is SGHRS and CDR2 YFSETQ. The trim removed 4 bases at V and 2 bases at J, leaving 5 bases unmatched. The CDR3 nucleotides are TGCGCCAGCAGCCGGGACAGTGAACAAGAGACCCAGTACTTC. Protein: CASSRDSEQETQYF.

In its sample, this clone was seen once. The chain carries TRBV5-1 and TRBJ2-5, with D hard to call. Germline loops: CDR1 SGHRS, CDR2 YFSETQ. The CDR3 is 13 residues long. The V end lost 0 bases, the J end lost 2 bases, and 5 bases lay between the germline ends. CDR3 sequence reads: CASSLASQETQYF. The CDR3 bases are TGCGCCAGCAGCTTGGCCTCGCAAGAGACCCAGTACTTC.